The 9 T cell receptor beta chains below all came from one sample that was sequenced in a study of blood T cell repertoires in COVID-19. Using immunoSEQ multiplex PCR, the repertoire was profiled, and TCRdb retains in-frame clones only, with some absent. The data hold under 300,000 clones, with around 89% observed a single time. Source material: PBMCs or T cells enriched from blood (not recorded which). The receptors here all came from a woman in her forties or fifties who had recovered from COVID-19.

The rearrangement joins TRBV7-9 to TRBJ1-1, with D possibly being TRBD1 (5 bases). Germline loops: CDR1 SEHNR, CDR2 FQNEAQ (reference sequence). V was trimmed by 1 base and J by 1 base, leaving 16 bases between them. This CDR3 has 17 amino acids. CDR3 nucleotides: TGTGCCAGCAGCTTAGTTGGGGGGTGGACGGGGAACACTGAAGCTTTCTTT. This codes for CASSLVGGWTGNTEAFF.

The chain carries TRBV19 and TRBJ1-6; a weak D match, TRBD1 (6 bases). CDR3 length: 14 residues. Germline CDR1 and CDR2: LNHDA and SQIVND (reference sequence). Trimming took off 4 bases at V and 5 bases at J, with 9 bases between the two ends. This CDR3 is CASSRDRNNSPLHF. CDR3 nucleotides: TGTGCCAGTAGTAGAGACAGGAATAATTCACCCCTCCACTTT.

The chain has TRBV19 and TRBJ1-4; maybe TRBD1 (5 bases). The CDR3 consists of 15 residues. From germline, CDR1 is LNHDA and CDR2 SQIVND (reference sequence). Trimming shortened V by 7 bases and J by 5 bases, and 17 bases separated the two germline ends. The CDR3 is CASTQAGLWNEKLFF. DNA for the CDR3: TGTGCCAGTACTCAAGCAGGGCTTTGGAATGAAAAACTGTTTTTT.

Comment on this clone: Other DNA sequences of this sample code for an identical CDR3. This rearrangement joins TRBV6-2 or TRBV6-3 to TRBJ2-1; 10 bases fit TRBD2. The length of the CDR3 is 14 residues. Germline V lookup: CDR1 MNHEY, CDR2 SVGEGT. Trimming at V came to 5 bases and at J to 9 bases, leaving 7 bases not matched to a gene. CDR3 sequence reads: CASSKREGRSEQFF. The CDR3 DNA is TGTGCCAGCAGTAAGCGGGAGGGCCGGAGTGAGCAGTTCTTC.

This clone was detected a few times. The chain links TRBV27 to TRBJ2-7, with 8 bases aligning to TRBD1. Germline-derived CDR1 and CDR2 are MNHEY and SMNVEV (reference sequence). With V trimmed by 7 bases and J by 3 bases, 11 bases remained unmatched. This CDR3 has 15 amino acids. The CDR3 spells CASTIQQGGYYEQYF. The CDR3 DNA is TGTGCCAGCACCATTCAACAGGGGGGTTACTACGAGCAGTACTTC.

Only one count was recorded for this clone. The chain links TRBV6-5 to TRBJ1-2; TRBD1 agrees at 8 bases. The CDR3 sequence is 15 residues long. V gave up 6 bases and J gave up 4 bases; unmatched junction bases: 10. Per germline, CDR1 MNHEY and CDR2 SVGAGI. CDR3 residues: CASSPNGQGSYGYTF. As DNA, the CDR3 is TGTGCCAGCAGCCCGAACGGACAGGGTTCCTATGGCTACACCTTC.

The chain links TRBV24-1 to TRBJ1-5, with D possibly being TRBD1 (6 bases). V lost 4 bases and J lost 0, with 15 bases in between. CDR1 is KGHDR, CDR2 SFDVKD, per germline. The CDR3 is made up of 17 amino acids. CDR3 nucleotides: TGTGCCACCAGTGACTCAGGGGAGGGAATTAGCAATCAGCCCCAGCATTTT. Its translation is CATSDSGEGISNQPQHF.

Concerning this clone: The sample contains more than one DNA sequence encoding this CDR3. V usage is TRBV6-5 and J usage is TRBJ1-1, with 8 bases lining up with TRBD1. CDR1 is MNHEY, CDR2 SVGAGI, per germline. CDR3 length: 15 residues. The junction had 4 bases not matched to a gene; V was cut back by 0 bases and J by 4 bases. CDR3 sequence: CASSYSGQGSTEAFF. CDR3 DNA: TGTGCCAGCAGTTACTCCGGACAGGGTTCCACTGAAGCTTTCTTT.

The gene calls are TRBV9 and TRBJ2-7, with 12 bases matching TRBD1. Germline values: CDR1 SGDLS, CDR2 YYNGEE. The CDR3 consists of 17 residues. Trimming removed 1 base from V and 6 bases from J; junction bases left unmatched: 11. Here the CDR3 DNA reads TGTGCCAGCAGCGTAAATCCGGGACAGGGGGCGGCTAGCGAGCAGTACTTC. Its protein product is CASSVNPGQGAASEQYF.